This TCR beta chain was recorded in a study of T cells in Graves' hyperthyroidism and ophthalmopathy. Of note for this clonotype: The antigen remains undetermined.

The source material, RNA transcripts, was used to amplify TCR beta CDR3 regions. HTBI primers were the set used in a first-round RT-PCR of the TCR CDR3. TCRdb reprocessed the multiplex PCR reads via MiXCR and lists one record per CDR3 protein. The table includes some 400,000 distinct CDR3 sequences, 13% detected once. This CDR3 comprises 14 residues. The V end lost 2 bases, the J end lost 3 bases, and 12 bases lay between the germline ends. The germline gives CDR1 DFQATT, CDR2 SNEGSKA (reference sequence). Notes on the study in general: Most expanded thyroid clonotypes above 0.001 recurred in blood. Stable hyperthyroidism and ophthalmopathy were separated using 13 V-J signatures.

The sequenced sample consisted of blood. V and J are TRBV20-1 and TRBJ2-3; the D gene is possibly TRBD2 (6 bases). The sequence was obtained from a young man with Graves' hyperthyroidism that later progressed to Graves' ophthalmopathy. CDR3 sequence reads: CSARFQRGTDTQYF. DNA for the CDR3: TGCAGTGCTAGATTTCAACGGGGGACAGATACGCAGTATTTT.